This T cell receptor (beta chain) is drawn from a study of T cells in Graves' hyperthyroidism and ophthalmopathy. CDR3 length equals 16 residues. J gave up 0 bases and V 5 bases, and 6 bases lay outside the gene matches. The germline V gene encodes CDR1 SGHVS and CDR2 FQNEAQ. This clonotype was picked up many times. The antigen remains undetermined. Study results and limitations: The model made its ophthalmopathy prediction, and onset followed a median approximately six months later.

From RNA transcripts, TCR beta CDR3 regions were amplified. Carried out on the TCR CDR3, a first-round RT-PCR used the HTBI primer set. TCRdb passed the multiplex PCR reads through MiXCR, listing each CDR3 protein once. The sample lists about 500,000 distinct CDR3 sequences; over 45% were seen once. The V and J genes are TRBV7-8 and TRBJ1-3; 8 bases agree with TRBD1. The TCR was taken from an adult woman with Graves' disease, either hyperthyroidism or ophthalmopathy (not recorded which). Sequencing was done on a sample of peripheral blood or thyroid tissue (not recorded which). CDR3 sequence (DNA): TGTGCCAGCAGCCTCCAAACAGGGGGCTCTGGAAACACCATATATTTT. Translation gives CASSLQTGGSGNTIYF.